These T cell receptor beta chains were read from a single sample in a study of cytomegalovirus exposure and HLA in healthy donors. Clones were sequenced by immunoSEQ multiplex PCR, and TCRdb holds only the in-frame ones, with some missing. The repertoire holds under 250,000 clones, around 87% seen once, with approximately 2% in the top ten. Sample: PBMCs. The receptors come from a woman under 30 in good health and CMV-seropositive. Each CDR3 is given with its conserved first and last residue.

V,CDR3
TRBV5-1,CASSLRGTNEKLFF
TRBV18,CASSPWDSHEAFF
TRBV5-1,CASSPFSGPLGEQYF
TRBV7-6,CASSDTGGNQPQHF
TRBV28,CASSPAGGFSYEQYF
TRBV30,CAWTLAGAGDEQFF
TRBV28,CASSSDRGSGELFF
TRBV5-5,CASSLVDRGGYTF
TRBV18,CASSPPSSYEQYF
TRBV27,CASSTRTSGYNEQFF
TRBV27,CASSFSSGMSSYNEQFF
TRBV19,CASSIEGQGSYGYTF
TRBV5-6,CASHRQGMNTEAFF
TRBV5-1,CASSPGQGAAEQFF
TRBV10-2,CASSGRREAKNIQYF
TRBV5-4,CASSFAADSLLYNEQFF
TRBV6-1,CASSEAGGQGFWNTEAFF
TRBV7-9,CASSYSGRYTDTQYF
TRBV7-3,CASSLPTSGFKGEQFF
TRBV7-9,CASSLDGATEAFF
TRBV5-1,CASSLEAGPNYGYTF
TRBV20-1,CSSTVDTEAFF
TRBV7-8,CASSRGTSGSLYNEQFF
TRBV5-4,CASSLGAGGTYEQYF
TRBV27,CASSLSAYGYTF
TRBV7-8,CASSLVFPGGQYGWGYTF
TRBV28,CASKASSSYNEQFF
TRBV6-5,CASGLAESTDTQYF
TRBV7-6,CASSLGPGTASGNTIYF
TRBV5-1,CASSLDPLGQASNTEAFF
TRBV7-9,CASNLGTARYGYTF
TRBV30,CAWSVPGGLNEKLFF
TRBV18,CASSPGVTGNYGYTF
TRBV11-2,CASSLRGRPNQPQHF
TRBV4-2,CASSPGSRVTDTQYF
TRBV28,CASSRPPPQGARYGYTF
TRBV5-1,CASYEGALYGYTF
TRBV15,CATSRDLNRGEQYF
TRBV10-3,CAISGRADAGELFF
TRBV6-4,CASSGTGRNQPQHF
TRBV7-2,CASSSDRSRAFF
TRBV27,CASIPPGRDTEAFF
TRBV28,CASSQNPQGVYGYTF
TRBV28,CASSLPGLYTEAFF
TRBV7-2,CASSPEGLDHYEQYF
TRBV7-3,CASSLVAGGKPRYAYNEQFF
TRBV28,CASRGTANTEAFF
TRBV15,CATSIRGRPYNEQFF
TRBV9,CASSVAGIGTDTQYF
TRBV5-6,CASSLGGANYGYTF
TRBV29-1,CSVTPSVDTQYF